A selection of T cell receptor beta chains follows, all from one sample in a study of T cell repertoires in cytomegalovirus infection. Via MiXCR, TCRdb re-called the reads, giving one row per CDR3 protein. The sample has about 740,000 distinct CDR3 sequences; under 40% are singletons. Sequencing was done on a sample of PBMCs. The receptors originated from a human donor in good health (CMV status not recorded). Some clones in this sample may be carry-over from other donors' samples. The CDR3 runs from the conserved cysteine through the conserved F or W. A D gene is named only where the DNA matches it firmly. The size of a clone is reported for some rows only, either as once, few or many, or as a class for expanded clones.

J gene	clone size	D gene	V gene	CDR3 DNA	CDR3 protein
TRBJ1-5	NA	TRBD1	TRBV2	TGTGCCAGCAGTGGACAGGGACAATACAATCAGCCCCAGCATTTT	CASSGQGQYNQPQHF
TRBJ1-2	few	TRBD1	TRBV7-3	TGTGCCAGCAGCTTAATTCGGGACAGGGGCAACTATGGCTACACCTTC	CASSLIRDRGNYGYTF
TRBJ1-5	NA	NA	TRBV6-4	TGTGCCACCCCGCCCCCACAGGGCCGGCAGCCCCAGCATTTT	CATPPPQGRQPQHF
TRBJ2-3	few	NA	TRBV2	TGTGCAACAGGGAGATTATCCACAGATACGCAGTATTTT	CATGRLSTDTQYF
TRBJ2-7	NA	TRBD1	TRBV10-3	TGTGCCATCAGTTACGCCCAGGGACAGGGGGCGAAGGAGCAGTACTTC	CAISYAQGQGAKEQYF
TRBJ1-6	few	NA	TRBV19	TGTGCCAGTACCCCACAGGGCTCCTATAATTCACCCCTCCACTTT	CASTPQGSYNSPLHF
TRBJ1-4	NA	TRBD1	TRBV15	TGTGCCACCAGCAGATCCCGGGACAGGGTCAAACTGTTTTTT	CATSRSRDRVKLFF
TRBJ1-5	NA	NA	TRBV28	TGTGCCACCCGCGGGGGAAATCAGCCCCAGCATTTT	CATRGGNQPQHF
TRBJ2-1	NA	NA	TRBV7-6	TGTGCCAGCAGCTGGGCCGTCTACAATGAGCAGTTCTTC	CASSWAVYNEQFF
TRBJ1-4	NA	NA	TRBV4-1	TGCGCCAGCAGCCGGACACAGTGGAGGAATGAAAAACTTTTTTTT	CASSRTQWRNEKLFF
TRBJ1-5	few	NA	TRBV27	TGTGCCAGCCCAGGATGGCCCACCGTTGGCAATCAGCCCCAGCATTTT	CASPGWPTVGNQPQHF
TRBJ1-2	many	TRBD1	TRBV7-2	TGTGCCAGCAGCAGGTCCGGGACAGGGCCCGGTGGCTACACCTTC	CASSRSGTGPGGYTF
TRBJ2-6	NA	NA	TRBV28	TGTGCCAGCACGGCCGGGGGCGCTACTGGGGCCAACGTCCTGCCTTTC	CASTAGGATGANVLPF
TRBJ1-2	once	TRBD1	TRBV29-1	TGCAGCGTTGGGGACAGGGAAAATTGGAGGGGCTACACCTTC	CSVGDRENWRGYTF
TRBJ1-5	NA	NA	TRBV5-1	TGCGCCAGCAGCTTGGCAGGAGCAGAAGGGCCCCAGCATTTT	CASSLAGAEGPQHF
TRBJ2-5	once	TRBD2	TRBV5-4	TGTGCCAGCAGCTCCCTTACTAGCGGGGGACGAGAGACCCAGTACTTC	CASSSLTSGGRETQYF
TRBJ2-1	few	NA	TRBV28	TGTGCCAGCAGTGGGCTGACATTGAGCTCCTACAATGAGCAGTTCTTC	CASSGLTLSSYNEQFF
TRBJ2-3	NA	TRBD1	TRBV27	TGTGCCAGCAGTCAGCCGGGACAGGGGTGGGCAGATACGCAGTATTTT	CASSQPGQGWADTQYF
TRBJ2-2	few	TRBD2	TRBV19	TGTGCCAGTAGTTCCCGGGCTAGCGGCTACACCGGGGAGCTGTTTTTT	CASSSRASGYTGELFF
TRBJ2-2	NA	NA	TRBV11-2	TGTGCCAGCAGCTTAGCCGGCGGCGACGAACTGTTTTTT	CASSLAGGDELFF
TRBJ2-1	NA	NA	TRBV12-3/TRBV12-4	TGTACCAGCAGGAACAGGGAGGGCCAGTTCTTC	CTSRNREGQFF
TRBJ2-5	many	NA	TRBV7-2	TGTGCCAGCAGCTTAGTTCTCGTTAGAGAGACCCAGTACTTC	CASSLVLVRETQYF
TRBJ2-2	NA	NA	TRBV5-6	TGTGCCAGCAGCTTGGCCTTGAGCGGATGGAACACCGGGGAGCTGTTTTTT	CASSLALSGWNTGELFF
TRBJ1-1	NA	NA	TRBV11-2	TGTGCCAGCAGGATGGACGCTAGGGCTGAAGCTTTCTTT	CASRMDARAEAFF
TRBJ2-1	NA	NA	TRBV7-9	TGTGCCAGCAGCTTACACCCAGCGGTACCCTACAATGAGCAGTTCTTC	CASSLHPAVPYNEQFF
TRBJ2-7	many	TRBD2	TRBV28	TGTGCCAGCAGTTTCTTCAGCGGGGGCTACGAGCAGTACTTC	CASSFFSGGYEQYF
TRBJ2-5	many	NA	TRBV7-6	TGTGCCAGCAGCAACGGGCTCCAAGAGACCCAGTACTTC	CASSNGLQETQYF
TRBJ2-1	many	NA	TRBV7-2	TGTGCCAGCCCGCCGAGCAGGGCGACAGAGAATGAGCAGTTCTTC	CASPPSRATENEQFF
TRBJ1-2	NA	TRBD1	TRBV7-9	TGTGCCAGCAGCTTAGAGTGGACAGGGGCCGGCTACACCTTC	CASSLEWTGAGYTF
TRBJ2-5	few	NA	TRBV20-1	TGCAGTGCTAGCCTGAGCTGGGCGGCGAGGAGAGAAGAGACCCAGTACTTC	CSASLSWAARREETQYF
TRBJ2-7	NA	NA	TRBV29-1	TGCAGCGTTGATTTGCAGGGCGGACTCGAGCAGTACTTC	CSVDLQGGLEQYF
TRBJ2-7	NA	TRBD1	TRBV4-2	TGTTCCAGCAGCCAGACCGGACAGGGGGCTCGGGAGCAGTACTTC	CSSSQTGQGAREQYF